Listed below are T cell receptor beta chains from one sample, sequenced in a study of cytomegalovirus exposure and HLA in healthy donors. Assay used: immunoSEQ multiplex PCR; TCRdb lists only in-frame clones, some missing. Of 150,000 to 200,000 clones listed, less than 85% were seen once; the top ten hold around a sixth. What was sequenced was PBMCs. The receptor source for this set is a man aged 18-30 years in good health and CMV-seropositive. The CDR3 runs from the conserved cysteine through the conserved F or W. A D gene is named only where the DNA matches it firmly. A clone size is listed for some rows: how often the clone was seen (once, few, many), or a class if it is expanded.

NA	TRBV5-1	NA	TRBJ1-2	CASSLTVAGNDGYTF	TGCGCCAGCAGCTTGACGGTTGCGGGGAATGATGGCTACACCTTC
NA	TRBV5-6	NA	TRBJ2-3	CASSSTGPTDTQYF	TGTGCCAGCAGCTCGACAGGACCCACAGATACGCAGTATTTT
NA	TRBV5-1	once	TRBJ1-1	CASSSNPDISNTEAFF	TGCGCCAGCAGCTCGAATCCGGACATCTCAAACACTGAAGCTTTCTTT
NA	TRBV28	NA	TRBJ2-3	CASSSLAEGDTQYF	TGTGCCAGCAGTTCCTTAGCGGAGGGGGATACGCAGTATTTT
TRBD2	TRBV30	NA	TRBJ2-7	CAWSVIWGGGEQYF	TGTGCCTGGAGTGTTATTTGGGGGGGTGGTGAGCAGTACTTC
TRBD1	TRBV29-1	NA	TRBJ1-1	CSVAPTGRDAEAFF	TGCAGCGTCGCCCCGACAGGGCGAGACGCTGAAGCTTTCTTT
NA	TRBV4-1	NA	TRBJ1-2	CASSLLLGTPYGYTF	TGCGCCAGCAGCCTATTACTAGGGACTCCCTATGGCTACACCTTC
TRBD1	TRBV7-3	few	TRBJ2-7	CASSLGQGAYEQYF	TGTGCCAGCAGCTTAGGACAGGGGGCTTACGAGCAGTACTTC
TRBD1	TRBV6-5	NA	TRBJ1-3	CASRTGVFGNTIYF	TGTGCCAGCAGGACAGGGGTTTTCGGAAACACCATATATTTT
TRBD1	TRBV29-1	NA	TRBJ2-7	CSVEGGQVWNEQYF	TGCAGCGTTGAAGGGGGACAGGTTTGGAACGAGCAGTACTTC
TRBD1	TRBV4-2	NA	TRBJ1-1	CASSQGDRNTEAFF	TGTGCCAGCAGCCAGGGGGACAGAAACACTGAAGCTTTCTTT
NA	TRBV30	NA	TRBJ2-2	CALGLLNTGELFF	TGTGCCTTGGGACTGCTGAACACCGGGGAGCTGTTTTTT
NA	TRBV4-1	NA	TRBJ2-1	CASSQNRNSYNEQFF	TGCGCCAGCAGCCAAAACAGGAACTCCTACAATGAGCAGTTCTTC
NA	TRBV5-4	few	TRBJ2-3	CASSYKGLQFPDTQYF	TGTGCCAGCAGTTACAAGGGACTCCAGTTCCCAGATACGCAGTATTTT
NA	TRBV10-2	NA	TRBJ2-7	CASSESGGGKSWTYEQYF	TGCGCCAGCAGTGAGAGCGGTGGAGGGAAGTCTTGGACCTACGAGCAGTACTTC
TRBD1	TRBV7-9	NA	TRBJ2-7	CASSSVAGGYEQYF	TGTGCCAGCAGCTCGGTCGCAGGGGGTTACGAGCAGTACTTC
TRBD1	TRBV9	NA	TRBJ1-2	CASSVARGRGYGYTF	TGTGCCAGCAGCGTAGCTCGTGGCAGGGGGTATGGCTACACCTTC
NA	TRBV5-8	NA	TRBJ1-6	CASSRAQGWNSPLHF	TGTGCCAGCAGCCGGGCCCAGGGGTGGAATTCACCCCTCCACTTT
TRBD1	TRBV13	NA	TRBJ2-2	CASSVRDRGYSGELFF	TGTGCCAGCAGCGTCCGGGACAGGGGGTATAGCGGGGAGCTGTTTTTT
NA	TRBV27	NA	TRBJ1-1	CASRGGPEAFF	TGTGCCAGCAGGGGGGGGCCTGAAGCTTTCTTT
TRBD2	TRBV6-1	once	TRBJ2-1	CASSERASGNSYNEQFF	TGTGCCAGCAGTGAGAGGGCTAGCGGGAACTCCTACAATGAGCAGTTCTTC
TRBD1	TRBV19	NA	TRBJ1-6	CASQGTDESPLHF	TGTGCCAGTCAGGGGACAGACGAGTCACCCCTCCACTTT
NA	TRBV29-1	NA	TRBJ1-1	CSVAPQAGGTEAFF	TGCAGCGTTGCCCCACAGGCCGGGGGCACTGAAGCTTTCTTT
TRBD1	TRBV7-8	NA	TRBJ1-3	CASSPDRTGNTIYF	TGTGCCAGCAGCCCGGACAGGACTGGAAACACCATATATTTT
NA	TRBV2	NA	TRBJ1-4	CASRTVEKLFF	TGTGCCAGCAGGACTGTTGAAAAACTGTTTTTT
NA	TRBV7-9	NA	TRBJ1-2	CASSLEGPYRQTGYGYTF	TGTGCCAGCAGCTTAGAAGGCCCCTACAGACAGACGGGCTATGGCTACACCTTC
TRBD1	TRBV2	NA	TRBJ2-1	CASNRGWGSSYNEQFF	TGTGCCAGCAACAGGGGGTGGGGGAGCTCCTACAATGAGCAGTTCTTC
TRBD1	TRBV7-9	NA	TRBJ1-5	CASSWGQGGDQPQHF	TGTGCCAGCAGCTGGGGACAGGGGGGAGATCAGCCCCAGCATTTT
TRBD1	TRBV11-3	NA	TRBJ1-1	CASSRDRKTEAFF	TGTGCCAGCAGCCGGGACAGGAAGACTGAAGCTTTCTTT
NA	TRBV19	NA	TRBJ1-1	CASSRAIRGTEAFF	TGTGCCAGTAGTAGGGCGATACGGGGGACTGAAGCTTTCTTT
NA	TRBV28	NA	TRBJ1-2	CASIDSNLRGYTF	TGTGCCAGCATCGACTCAAACCTACGGGGCTACACCTTC
TRBD2	TRBV7-2	NA	TRBJ2-1	CASSLGLAGGSYNEQFF	TGTGCCAGCAGCTTAGGACTAGCGGGGGGCTCCTACAATGAGCAGTTCTTC
NA	TRBV7-8	NA	TRBJ2-3	CASSTSRQETSTDTQYF	TGTGCCAGCAGCACTTCCCGACAGGAGACTAGCACAGATACGCAGTATTTT
NA	TRBV6-6	NA	TRBJ2-5	CASSHTGARGQETQYF	TGTGCCAGCAGCCATACGGGAGCCCGGGGCCAAGAGACCCAGTACTTC
NA	TRBV28	NA	TRBJ1-3	CASTPPQGGLSGNTIYF	TGTGCCAGCACCCCCCCTCAAGGCGGACTCTCTGGAAACACCATATATTTT
NA	TRBV6-6	NA	TRBJ2-2	CASSGNTGELFF	TGTGCCAGCAGCGGGAACACCGGGGAGCTGTTTTTT
TRBD2	TRBV4-2	few	TRBJ2-7	CASSPTGTSGPKEQYF	TGTGCCAGCAGCCCCACCGGGACTAGCGGACCCAAGGAGCAGTACTTC
NA	TRBV6-5	NA	TRBJ2-5	CASSYARQETQYF	TGTGCCAGCAGTTACGCTAGACAAGAGACCCAGTACTTC
NA	TRBV11-3	NA	TRBJ1-3	CASILLNTIYF	TGTGCCAGCATCCTTTTAAACACCATATATTTT
TRBD1	TRBV9	NA	TRBJ1-1	CASSAGTGSSEAFF	TGTGCCAGCAGCGCCGGGACAGGGAGCTCTGAAGCTTTCTTT
NA	TRBV4-1	NA	TRBJ2-2	CASSHGGGGGSNTGELFF	TGCGCCAGCAGCCATGGCGGCGGTGGCGGCTCGAACACCGGGGAGCTGTTTTTT